Listed below are T cell receptor beta chains from one sample, sequenced in a study of identical twins. One entry per CDR3 protein, called by TCRdb with MiXCR from the 5' RACE reads. The table lists 130,000 to 150,000 distinct CDR3 sequences, around 3.5% of them singletons. Sequencing was carried out using memory T cells sorted from blood. These receptors were collected from a man aged 18 to 30 in good health. Each CDR3 is given with its conserved first and last residue. D genes are given only for firm matches. Clone size is shown for a subset of rows, as once, few, many or a class of expanded clone.

v_call	clone_size	j_call	d_call	cdr3_aa	cdr3_nt
TRBV11-2	many	TRBJ2-1	NA	CASSSQDNEQFF	TGTGCCAGCAGCTCACAGGACAATGAGCAGTTCTTC
TRBV4-2	many	TRBJ2-5	TRBD2	CASSQATSGRPQETQYF	TGTGCCAGCAGCCAGGCCACTAGCGGGAGGCCCCAAGAGACCCAGTACTTC
TRBV5-6	many	TRBJ1-2	NA	CASSLGGTGPFGYTF	TGTGCCAGCAGCTTGGGCGGGACGGGGCCCTTCGGCTACACCTTC
TRBV12-3/TRBV12-4	many	TRBJ2-1	NA	CASSLSGFGEQFF	TGTGCCAGCAGTTTATCGGGTTTTGGTGAGCAGTTCTTC
TRBV4-1	many	TRBJ1-2	TRBD1	CASSQPRQGDYGYTF	TGCGCCAGCAGCCAACCTCGACAGGGGGACTATGGCTACACCTTC
TRBV6-5	many	TRBJ1-2	NA	CASGVSSAGYTF	TGTGCCAGCGGCGTTAGTTCTGCTGGCTACACCTTC
TRBV20-1	few	TRBJ1-2	TRBD1	CSARDYTGTGIVGYTF	TGCAGTGCTAGAGACTATACCGGGACAGGGATCGTTGGCTACACCTTC
TRBV3-1	many	TRBJ2-3	TRBD2	CASSQGGSRTDTQYF	TGTGCCAGCAGCCAAGGCGGGAGTAGGACAGATACGCAGTATTTT
TRBV7-2	many	TRBJ2-1	TRBD2	CASSYFGTIGEDEQFF	TGTGCCAGCAGCTATTTCGGGACTATCGGGGAAGATGAGCAGTTCTTC
TRBV9	many	TRBJ2-1	TRBD2	CASSRGTSGMAGNEQFF	TGTGCCAGCAGCCGCGGGACTAGCGGGATGGCGGGTAATGAGCAGTTCTTC
TRBV7-8	many	TRBJ2-7	NA	CASSLERGSVYEQYF	TGTGCCAGCAGCTTAGAGAGGGGATCAGTTTACGAGCAGTACTTC
TRBV11-1	many	TRBJ2-1	NA	CASTKSQGYNEQFF	TGTGCCAGCACTAAATCACAGGGATACAATGAGCAGTTCTTC
TRBV4-3	many	TRBJ2-2	NA	CASSQVLGTGELFF	TGCGCCAGCAGCCAAGTATTAGGCACCGGGGAGCTGTTTTTT
TRBV14	NA	TRBJ2-6	NA	CASSQRFSGANVLTF	TGTGCCAGCAGCCAACGGTTCTCTGGGGCCAACGTCCTGACTTTC
TRBV5-1	many	TRBJ1-3	NA	CASSLGSRGSGAGNTIYF	TGCGCCAGCAGCTTGGGTTCTAGGGGAAGTGGAGCTGGAAACACCATATATTTT
TRBV11-2	many	TRBJ2-4	NA	CASSLGLWENIQYF	TGTGCCAGCAGCCTAGGATTGTGGGAAAACATTCAGTACTTC
TRBV20-1	NA	TRBJ2-3	TRBD2	CSARPPRLAGATDTQYF	TGCAGTGCTAGACCCCCTCGGCTAGCGGGAGCGACAGATACGCAGTATTTT
TRBV29-1	many	TRBJ1-1	NA	CSAWGNLNTEAFF	TGCAGCGCCTGGGGGAATTTGAACACTGAAGCTTTCTTT
TRBV11-2	NA	TRBJ2-6	NA	CASSLKATVLSGANVLTF	TGTGCCAGCAGCTTAAAGGCGACGGTGTTGTCTGGGGCCAACGTCCTGACTTTC
TRBV12-3/TRBV12-4	many	TRBJ2-1	NA	CASSTNRALRSEQFF	TGTGCCAGCAGTACTAACAGGGCCCTCCGATCTGAGCAGTTCTTC
TRBV6-5	many	TRBJ2-7	NA	CASSNRQEQYF	TGTGCCAGCAGTAATCGACAGGAGCAGTACTTC
TRBV5-1	many	TRBJ1-1	NA	CASSPGGVDTEAFF	TGCGCCAGCAGCCCGGGCGGGGTAGACACTGAAGCTTTCTTT
TRBV7-9	many	TRBJ2-7	NA	CASSILPTARSEQYF	TGTGCCAGCAGCATTTTACCGACAGCCCGAAGTGAGCAGTACTTC
TRBV12-3/TRBV12-4	many	TRBJ2-1	TRBD2	CASSFRGLAGVSNEQFF	TGTGCCAGCAGTTTCCGAGGACTAGCGGGAGTTAGCAATGAGCAGTTCTTC
TRBV12-3/TRBV12-4	many	TRBJ1-4	NA	CASSLGREKLFF	TGTGCCAGCAGTCTGGGACGGGAAAAACTGTTTTTT
TRBV6-1	many	TRBJ1-2	NA	CASSPGDFLGGYTF	TGTGCCAGCAGTCCCGGGGATTTCCTGGGTGGCTACACCTTC
TRBV7-2	many	TRBJ2-7	NA	CASSLADRAGEQYF	TGTGCCAGCAGCTTAGCGGATAGGGCTGGGGAGCAGTACTTC
TRBV12-3/TRBV12-4	many	TRBJ2-2	NA	CASSFTQTGELFF	TGTGCCAGCAGTTTTACCCAAACCGGGGAGCTGTTTTTT
TRBV7-2	many	TRBJ1-6	NA	CASSLGREGNSPLHF	TGTGCCAGCAGCTTAGGAAGGGAGGGTAATTCACCCCTCCACTTT
TRBV20-1	few	TRBJ2-1	TRBD2	CSASPGTSGRNEQFF	TGCAGTGCTAGTCCCGGGACTAGCGGGAGAAATGAGCAGTTCTTC
TRBV6-1	many	TRBJ2-1	NA	CASRLAHLNEQFF	TGTGCCAGCAGACTGGCCCACCTCAATGAGCAGTTCTTC
TRBV28	many	TRBJ1-1	NA	CASSLKRATEAFF	TGTGCCAGCAGTTTGAAAAGGGCCACTGAAGCTTTCTTT
TRBV29-1	NA	TRBJ2-3	NA	CSSNGDTDTQYF	TGCAGTTCAAACGGGGACACAGATACGCAGTATTTT
TRBV5-1	many	TRBJ2-3	NA	CASSLGEGVEDTQYF	TGCGCCAGCAGCTTGGGCGAGGGGGTTGAAGATACGCAGTATTTT
TRBV4-3	many	TRBJ2-1	NA	CASSQVSYNEQFF	TGCGCCAGCAGCCAAGTCAGTTACAATGAGCAGTTCTTC
TRBV6-5	many	TRBJ2-7	TRBD2	CASSSTGTNSYEQYF	TGTGCCAGCAGTTCTACCGGGACTAACTCCTACGAGCAGTACTTC
TRBV7-2	NA	TRBJ2-2	NA	CASSLARRVPGELFF	TGTGCCAGCAGCTTAGCGCGGAGGGTCCCCGGGGAGCTGTTTTTT
TRBV5-1	many	TRBJ2-3	NA	CASSSMSSGSVTDTQYF	TGCGCCAGCAGCTCCATGTCATCAGGGTCGGTGACAGATACGCAGTATTTT
TRBV3-1	many	TRBJ2-5	TRBD2	CASSDPGLAGETQYF	TGTGCCAGCAGCGACCCGGGACTAGCGGGAGAGACCCAGTACTTC
TRBV11-2	many	TRBJ2-1	NA	CASSPLRDKYNEQFF	TGTGCCAGCAGCCCCCTGAGGGACAAGTACAATGAGCAGTTCTTC